This TCR beta chain came from a study of T cells in localized non-small cell lung cancer. The repertoire was sequenced with immunoSEQ multiplex PCR; TCRdb's copy has only in-frame clones and lacks some. The table records approximately 11,000 clones, about 83% of them present only once. The study, taken as a whole, reports: Researchers found a median around 57 of the top 100 tumor clones in adjacent lung. Higher blood T cell density went with longer overall survival.

Turning to this clone: Its specificity is unknown.

Germline values: CDR1 KGHSH, CDR2 LQKENI. The CDR3 extends over 14 amino acids. Trimming took off 3 bases at V and 6 bases at J, with 14 bases between the two ends. This TCR derives from a male donor at least 60 years old with stage I lung adenocarcinoma. This chain connects TRBV18 to TRBJ1-1, with D tentatively TRBD1 (6 bases). The material was peripheral blood, obtained before any cancer treatment. The CDR3 region is CASSPSTGIPEAFF. In nucleotides, the CDR3 is TGTGCCAGCTCACCTTCCACAGGGATCCCTGAAGCTTTCTTT.